Following are 31 T cell receptor beta chains from one sample sequenced in a study of CD8 T cells in Susac syndrome. Random hexamers were used to reverse transcribe 0.5 to 1 ug of RNA. A single record per CDR3 protein comes from TCRdb applying MiXCR to the immunoSEQ multiplex PCR reads. Of about 180,000 distinct CDR3 sequences listed, 85% to 95% are singletons. The material sequenced was CD8+ T cells from PBMCs. These receptors were taken from a human donor with multiple sclerosis.

The rearrangement uses TRBV3-1 and TRBJ2-3; D tentatively fits TRBD1 or TRBD2 (5 bases each). Trimming took off 4 bases at V and 2 bases at J, with 16 bases between the two ends. The germline CDR1 and CDR2 sequences are LGHDT and YNNKEL (reference sequence). The CDR3 extends over 16 amino acids. The CDR3 coding sequence is TGTGCCAGCAGCCCGCGAAGGGACCGATACACAGATACGCAGTATTTT. The encoded protein is CASSPRRDRYTDTQYF.

V is TRBV29-1 and J is TRBJ2-3; 10 bases fit TRBD2. Germline CDR1 and CDR2: SQVTM and ANQGSEA. V lost 6 bases to trimming and J lost 5 bases; unmatched junction nucleotides: 8. The CDR3 extends over 14 amino acids. CDR3: CSVKREGPEDTQYF. The CDR3 DNA reads TGCAGCGTGAAGCGGGAGGGCCCGGAAGATACGCAGTATTTT.

The genes are TRBV30 and TRBJ2-7; the D gene is possibly TRBD1 (6 bases). V was cut by 1 base and J by 0 bases, with 10 bases left in between. The V gene's germline CDR1 is GTSNPN and CDR2 SVGIG (reference sequence). CDR3 size: 14 residues. CDR3 nucleotide sequence: TGTGCCTGGAGTGAACAGGGATACTCCTACGAGCAGTACTTC. Amino acids: CAWSEQGYSYEQYF.

V and J are TRBV7-9 and TRBJ1-2, with TRBD1 as a possible D gene (6 bases). This CDR3 region has 12 residues. The V end was cut by 4 bases, the J end by 6 bases, with 9 bases between. Germline V gene data show CDR1 as SEHNR and CDR2 as FQNEAQ (reference sequence). CDR3 residues: CASSSYRDGYTF. For the CDR3, the DNA is TGTGCCAGCAGCTCATACAGGGATGGCTACACCTTC.

This clonotype appeared a single time. J is TRBJ2-3 and V is TRBV20-1, with 7 bases that match TRBD2. Germline CDR1 DFQATT, CDR2 SNEGSKA (reference sequence). The CDR3 extends over 13 amino acids. V lost 5 bases, J lost 2 bases, and 4 bases stayed unmatched. The CDR3 DNA reads TGCAGTGCTTGGACTAGTTACACAGATACGCAGTATTTT. Residues: CSAWTSYTDTQYF.

This clonotype occurred once. V is TRBV15 and J is TRBJ2-3, with D uncertain. The CDR3 runs to 13 residues. Deletions cut 1 base from V and 4 bases from J, with 6 bases between. Germline lookup yields CDR1 LNHNV and CDR2 YYDKDF (reference sequence). CDR3 region: CATSRVVADTQYF. DNA for the CDR3: TGTGCCACCAGCAGAGTGGTAGCAGATACGCAGTATTTT.

The chain couples TRBV27 to TRBJ2-1; D is undetermined. The CDR3 runs 14 residues. V was pared by 6 bases and J by 0 bases, with 9 bases between. The germline V gene encodes CDR1 MNHEY and CDR2 SMNVEV (reference sequence). Written as DNA, the CDR3 is TGTGCCAGCAGGCCGGGCAGCTCCTACAATGAGCAGTTCTTC. It translates to CASRPGSSYNEQFF.

The chain has TRBV5-1 and TRBJ1-1; tentatively, D is TRBD1 (6 bases). The CDR3 runs 15 residues. Trimming cost V 0 bases and J 4 bases, with 13 bases left between them. Germline V gives CDR1 SGHRS, CDR2 YFSETQ. CDR3 amino acids: CASSLEGGWSTEAFF. The CDR3 DNA reads TGCGCCAGCAGCTTGGAGGGGGGCTGGAGCACTGAAGCTTTCTTT.

V usage is TRBV11-2 and J usage is TRBJ1-2, with TRBD1 as a possible D gene (5 bases). This CDR3 has 14 residues. V was trimmed by 5 bases and J by 4 bases, leaving 14 bases between them. Germline CDR1 reads SGHAT; CDR2 reads FQNNGV. The CDR3 DNA is TGTGCCAGCAGCACCCCCGACAGCTTCTATGGCTACACCTTC. It codes for CASSTPDSFYGYTF. Supplemented by reference TRBV11-2 and TRBJ1-2, the full variable domain reads EAGVAQSPRYKIIEKRQSVAFWCNPISGHATLYWYQQILGQGPKLLIQFQNNGVVDDSQLPKDRFSAERLKGVDSTLKIQPAKLEDSAVYLCASSTPDSFYGYTFGSGTRLTVV.

The sample holds one count of this clonotype. This rearrangement joins TRBV15 to TRBJ2-1; TRBD2 matches 7 bases. The trim removed 4 bases at V and 5 bases at J, leaving 5 bases unmatched. The germline CDR1 and CDR2 sequences are LNHNV and YYDKDF (reference sequence). CDR3 length: 14 amino acids. CDR3 sequence (DNA): TGTGCCACCAGCATGACTAGCAGGGACAATGAGCAGTTCTTC. Encoded protein: CATSMTSRDNEQFF.

The rearrangement joins TRBV7-9 to TRBJ2-1; the match to TRBD1 covers 9 bases. This CDR3 is 15 amino acids long. V lost 5 bases, J lost 7 bases, and 9 bases stayed unmatched. Germline CDR1 SEHNR, CDR2 FQNEAQ (reference sequence). The CDR3 spells CASSNRDRVNNEQFF. The CDR3 nucleotides are TGTGCCAGCAGCAACCGGGACAGGGTCAATAATGAGCAGTTCTTC.

This clonotype was counted a single time. This chain connects TRBV7-9 to TRBJ2-3; TRBD2 matches at 8 bases. This CDR3 has 16 residues. The germline gives CDR1 SEHNR, CDR2 FQNEAQ (reference sequence). Trimming removed 6 bases from V and 5 bases from J; junction bases left unmatched: 13. The CDR3 region has the DNA TGTGCCAGCAGTCTCAGGGAAGCGGGGGAACAAGATACGCAGTATTTT. Its protein product is CASSLREAGEQDTQYF.

The rearrangement uses TRBV27 and TRBJ2-7; 9 bases align to TRBD2. Per germline, CDR1 MNHEY and CDR2 SMNVEV (reference sequence). Trimming removed 2 bases from V and 5 bases from J; junction bases left unmatched: 7. The CDR3 spans 15 residues. Here the CDR3 DNA reads TGTGCCAGCAGTTTACGGTTAGCGGGAGTGGACGAGCAGTACTTC. It translates to CASSLRLAGVDEQYF.

The chain employs TRBV27 and TRBJ2-1; 11 nucleotides match TRBD2. Germline values: CDR1 MNHEY, CDR2 SMNVEV (reference sequence). V shed 2 bases, J shed 9 bases, and the junction held 6 bases outside the gene matches. This CDR3 comprises 15 residues. The CDR3 sequence is CASSLGTSGYAEQFF. The CDR3 DNA follows: TGTGCCAGCAGTTTAGGGACTAGCGGTTATGCTGAGCAGTTCTTC.

The J gene is TRBJ2-5, the V gene TRBV4-1; D is tentatively TRBD1 or TRBD2 (5 bases each). In germline, CDR1 is MGHRA, CDR2 YSYEKL. The CDR3 runs to 16 residues. The ends were cut back, 0 bases at V and 0 bases at J, with 11 bases in the middle. In nucleotides, the CDR3 is TGCGCCAGCAGCCAAGAAGGGGAGAGGGACCAAGAGACCCAGTACTTC. It translates to CASSQEGERDQETQYF.

The gene calls are TRBV12-5 and TRBJ2-7; no reliable D call. Germline assignment: CDR1 LGHNT and CDR2 FRNRAP. V gave up 5 bases and J gave up 7 bases, with 12 bases separating them. The CDR3 totals 12 residues. CDR3 DNA: TGTGCTAGTGGTCCCCCCCGTGGGGAGCAGTACTTC. It specifies CASGPPRGEQYF.

J is TRBJ2-1 and V is TRBV20-1, with D unclear. V lost 3 bases, J lost 8 bases, and 5 bases lay in between. Germline loops: CDR1 DFQATT, CDR2 SNEGSKA (reference sequence). This CDR3 is 10 amino acids long. Written as DNA, the CDR3 is TGCAGTGCTAGTCCTCATGAGCAGTTCTTC. Encoded protein: CSASPHEQFF.

The chain's CDR3 is CSARVSGQRNQPQHF. The CDR3 DNA follows: TGCAGTGCTAGAGTGTCGGGCCAAAGGAATCAGCCCCAGCATTTT. This chain connects TRBV20-1 to TRBJ1-5; D remains ambiguous. Trimming removed 1 base from V and 4 bases from J, with 14 bases in between. The CDR3 covers 15 residues. Germline loops: CDR1 DFQATT, CDR2 SNEGSKA (reference sequence).

The rearrangement joins TRBV27 to TRBJ1-1, with D perhaps matching TRBD1 (6 bases). CDR3 length: 14 residues. V was trimmed by 6 bases and J by 4 bases, leaving 15 bases between them. Germline V lookup: CDR1 MNHEY, CDR2 SMNVEV (reference sequence). The DNA for the CDR3 is TGTGCCAGCAGCCCAGGGACATTGGGCACTGAAGCTTTCTTT. Translating it yields CASSPGTLGTEAFF.

This clonotype was counted once. The DNA of the CDR3 is TGTGCCTCCGACCCGGGGGCTGAAGCTTTCTTT. Translation: CASDPGAEAFF. The J gene is TRBJ1-1, the V gene TRBV30; tentatively, D is TRBD1 (5 bases). V was clipped by 7 bases and J by 6 bases, with 12 bases between them. The CDR3 has 11 residues. Looked up from germline, CDR1 is GTSNPN and CDR2 is SVGIG (reference sequence).

The chain joins TRBV29-1 to TRBJ2-2; tentatively, D is TRBD2 (5 bases). V shed 4 bases and J shed 5 bases, with 11 bases lying between them. The CDR3 contains 13 residues. Germline V CDR1 and CDR2: SQVTM, ANQGSEA. As DNA, the CDR3 is TGCAGCGTTGCAGACTACCATACCGGGGAGCTGTTTTTT. Translation gives CSVADYHTGELFF.

This clonotype is categorized as medium-sized. The chain is built from TRBV7-2 and TRBJ2-7; D is possibly TRBD2 (5 bases). The germline CDR1 and CDR2 sequences are SGHTA and FQGNSA. Trimming removed 1 base from V and 4 bases from J, with 11 bases in between. This CDR3 has 14 amino acids. CDR3 sequence (DNA): TGTGCCAGCAGCTTAGGGCCCGGAGGATACGAGCAGTACTTC. This codes for CASSLGPGGYEQYF.

For the CDR3, the DNA is TGTGCCAGCAAGCGGATCACCGGGGAGCTGTTTTTT. Translating gives CASKRITGELFF. V usage is TRBV2 and J usage is TRBJ2-2; perhaps TRBD2 as D (5 bases). Deletions cut 7 bases from V and 4 bases from J, with 7 bases between. This CDR3 contains 12 residues. The germline gives CDR1 SNHLY, CDR2 FYNNEI.

The chain employs TRBV12-3 or TRBV12-4 and TRBJ1-2; tentative D call: TRBD1 (6 bases). The CDR3 loop spans 12 amino acids. V was trimmed by 7 bases and J by 8 bases, leaving 14 bases between them. CDR3 sequence (DNA): TGTGCCAGCAACTCCAGGGGAATCGGCTACACCTTC. As protein: CASNSRGIGYTF.

In its sample, this clonotype was seen a few times. The V and J genes are TRBV14 and TRBJ2-7, with a possible D match to TRBD1 (6 bases). CDR1 is SGHDN, CDR2 FVKESK, per germline. This CDR3 spans 14 amino acids. V dropped 1 base and J dropped 4 bases, with 11 bases sitting between them. In nucleotides, the CDR3 is TGTGCCAGCAGCCAAGTAGAGACAGGTTACGAGCAGTACTTC. Translation: CASSQVETGYEQYF.

The V gene is TRBV4-1, the J gene TRBJ2-3; D unclear. Deletions cut 4 bases from V and 6 bases from J, with 14 bases between. The V gene's germline CDR1 is MGHRA and CDR2 YSYEKL. This CDR3 spans 14 amino acids. The CDR3 DNA reads TGCGCCAGCAGCCCAGTTTCGGTCCAGGATACGCAGTATTTT. Encoded protein: CASSPVSVQDTQYF.

The chain combines TRBV2 with TRBJ2-1; tentative D call: TRBD1 (5 bases). Trimming cost V 9 bases and J 6 bases, with 6 bases left between them. The germline V gene has CDR1 SNHLY and CDR2 FYNNEI. CDR3 length: 10 residues. CDR3 sequence reads: CASRGNEQFF. The CDR3 nucleotides read TGTGCCAGTAGGGGCAATGAGCAGTTCTTC.

The J gene is TRBJ1-6, the V gene TRBV21-1. TRBV21-1 represents a pseudogene. This CDR3 has 12 amino acids. The CDR3 sequence: CATTGGKSPLHF. The CDR3 bases are TGTGCCACCACGGGCGGGAAATCACCCCTCCACTTT.

This rearrangement joins TRBV4-2 to TRBJ1-2, with no clear D. The CDR3 loop spans 13 amino acids. CDR1 and CDR2 (germline): LGHNA, YNFKEQ. Trimming stripped 0 bases from V and 4 bases from J, with 6 bases between. The CDR3 sequence: CASSQEKSYGYTF. CDR3 coding DNA: TGTGCCAGCAGCCAAGAAAAGTCCTATGGCTACACCTTC.

The chain employs TRBV18 and TRBJ2-7; tentatively, D is TRBD2 (6 bases). Germline CDR1 KGHSH, CDR2 LQKENI. Trimming stripped 4 bases from V and 5 bases from J, with 9 bases between. The CDR3 has 12 amino acids. The CDR3 DNA reads TGTGCCAGCTCACATCCTAGCGACGAGCAGTACTTC. It yields the protein CASSHPSDEQYF.

The chain carries TRBV27 and TRBJ2-5, with TRBD2 matching over 10 bases. The CDR3 runs to 15 residues. V lost 4 bases and J lost 3; bases outside the gene matches: 5. Germline V CDR1 and CDR2: MNHEY, SMNVEV (reference sequence). CDR3 sequence: CASSSPGLAKETQYF. The CDR3 bases are TGTGCCAGCAGTTCACCGGGACTAGCGAAAGAGACCCAGTACTTC.